The 9 T cell receptor beta chains in this list originate from one sample, sequenced in a study of a mutant IDH1 vaccine in newly diagnosed glioma. Regarding time point: baseline, week 1 (first vaccination visit). Treatment indicated: pre-vaccination baseline after standard-of-care therapy. Only in-frame clones appear in the TCRdb table, and some are missing; sequencing was by immunoSEQ multiplex PCR. The sample holds about 68,000 clones, less than 85% seen once. Sequenced material: PBMCs, taken from a glioma patient treated with radiotherapy, temozolomide or both. The receptors come from a man aged 50 to 59 with glioma.

The chain uses TRBV5-1 and TRBJ2-7; D is perhaps TRBD1 (5 bases). The CDR3 spans 14 residues. Trimming removed 2 bases from V and 5 bases from J, with 14 bases in between. Germline-derived CDR1 and CDR2 are SGHRS and YFSETQ. The CDR3 sequence: CASSFGPGSDEQYF. CDR3 nucleotide sequence: TGCGCCAGCAGCTTTGGGCCAGGGTCCGACGAGCAGTACTTC.

This clone has more than one count but fewer than ten. The rearrangement joins TRBV4-3 to TRBJ2-1; D may be TRBD1 (5 bases). Trimming cost V 3 bases and J 8 bases, with 17 bases left between them. The CDR3 is made up of 15 amino acids. Germline V gives CDR1 LGHNA, CDR2 YSLEER. CDR3 bases: TGCGCCAGCAGCCAGGGCACAGGATATAACGATGAGCAGTTCTTC. It is translated as CASSQGTGYNDEQFF.

The chain employs TRBV29-1 and TRBJ1-1; 9 positions match TRBD1. CDR3 length equals 12 residues. CDR1 SQVTM and CDR2 ANQGSEA come from the germline V gene. The V and J ends lost 5 bases and 8 bases, in that order; junction bases with no gene match: 6. The chain's CDR3 is CSVKGTGTEAFF. The CDR3 DNA reads as TGCAGCGTTAAGGGGACAGGGACCGAAGCTTTCTTT.

The rearrangement links TRBV9 to TRBJ2-3, with D unresolved. This CDR3 comprises 12 residues. Looked up from germline, CDR1 is SGDLS and CDR2 is YYNGEE. Between the trimmed V and J ends, which lost 5 bases and 6 bases, there was a span of 10 bases. The CDR3 sequence: CASSERGDTQYF. The DNA of the CDR3 is TGTGCCAGCAGTGAACGTGGCGATACGCAGTATTTT.

The chain is built from TRBV19 and TRBJ1-5; D unclear. V was shortened by 7 bases and J by 3 bases, with 16 bases between the two germline ends. The length of the CDR3 is 15 residues. Looked up from germline, CDR1 is LNHDA and CDR2 is SQIVND (reference sequence). Here the CDR3 DNA reads TGTGCCAGTAAGTACGGACTGACAATCAATCAGCCCCAGCATTTT. Its translation: CASKYGLTINQPQHF.

V usage is TRBV4-3 and J usage is TRBJ1-4; tentatively, D is TRBD1 (5 bases). The CDR3 length is 15 residues. Trimming stripped 0 bases from V and 3 bases from J, with 8 bases between. Germline V CDR1 and CDR2: LGHNA, YSLEER. CDR3 coding DNA: TGCGCCAGCAGCCAAGATCGGGGGGCTAATGAAAAACTGTTTTTT. This encodes CASSQDRGANEKLFF.

This chain joins TRBV4-1 and TRBJ1-1, with a possible D match to TRBD1 (6 bases). CDR3 length: 14 amino acids. CDR1 is MGHRA and CDR2 is YSYEKL in the germline V gene. V dropped 4 bases and J dropped 2 bases, with 11 bases sitting between them. CDR3 nucleotides: TGCGCCAGCAGCCCGACACAGGGAAACACTGAAGCTTTCTTT. Its translation is CASSPTQGNTEAFF.

DNA for the CDR3: TGTGCCAGCAGACCGGGCCCCGCCGGTCAGCCCCAGCATTTT. Translation: CASRPGPAGQPQHF. The chain links TRBV6-6 to TRBJ1-5; D is undetermined. In germline, CDR1 is MNHNY, CDR2 SVGAGI (reference sequence). Trimming pared 6 bases from V and 6 bases from J, leaving 15 bases between. The CDR3 contains 14 residues.

The chain recombines TRBV6-6 with TRBJ1-2; D unresolved. V dropped 4 bases and J dropped 3 bases, with 9 bases sitting between them. The CDR3 totals 13 residues. Germline V CDR1 and CDR2: MNHNY, SVGAGI (reference sequence). DNA of the CDR3: TGTGCCAGCAGTTTCGGGAGGGACTATGGCTACACCTTC. Translated, it gives CASSFGRDYGYTF.